This TCR beta chain was observed in a study of blood T cell repertoires in COVID-19. The CDR3 covers 12 residues. Trimming cost V 6 bases and J 3 bases, with 9 bases left between them. Per the original methods: Amplifying reference gene primers gave estimates of nucleated cell counts. The assay was immunoSEQ multiplex PCR, and TCRdb's table has in-frame clones only and misses some. V and J calls and clone size are copied from that table; D and trimming were computed from the DNA. The sample lists under 350,000 clones, about nine tenths seen once, with around 6.8% in the top ten. The sample comprised peripheral blood. The sequence came from a woman aged 25-40 years with COVID-19, enrolled during active disease. This chain joins TRBV12-3 or TRBV12-4 and TRBJ2-7; possibly TRBD1 for D (6 bases). The CDR3 spells CASRYRVYEQYF. CDR3 DNA sequence: TGTGCCAGCAGGTACAGGGTCTACGAGCAGTACTTC.